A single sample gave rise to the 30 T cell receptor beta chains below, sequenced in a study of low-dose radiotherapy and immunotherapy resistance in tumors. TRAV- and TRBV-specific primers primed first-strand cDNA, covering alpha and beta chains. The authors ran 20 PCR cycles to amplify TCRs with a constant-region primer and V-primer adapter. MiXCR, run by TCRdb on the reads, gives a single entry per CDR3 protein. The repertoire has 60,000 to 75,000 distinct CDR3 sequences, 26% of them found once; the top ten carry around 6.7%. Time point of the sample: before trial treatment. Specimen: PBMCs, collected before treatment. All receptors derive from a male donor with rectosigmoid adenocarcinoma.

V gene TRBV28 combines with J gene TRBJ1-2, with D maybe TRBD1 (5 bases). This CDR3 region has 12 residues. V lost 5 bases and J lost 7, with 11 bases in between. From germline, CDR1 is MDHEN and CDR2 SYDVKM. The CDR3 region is CASSLGVGGYTF. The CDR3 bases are TGTGCCAGCAGTCTAGGGGTGGGTGGCTACACCTTC.

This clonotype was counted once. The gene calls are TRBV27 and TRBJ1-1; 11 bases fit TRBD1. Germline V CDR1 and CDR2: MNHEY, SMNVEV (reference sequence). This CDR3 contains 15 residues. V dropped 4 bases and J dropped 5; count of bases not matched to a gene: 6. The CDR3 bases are TGTGCCAGCAGTTCGGGACAGGGGGTAAGGACTGAAGCTTTCTTT. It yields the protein CASSSGQGVRTEAFF.

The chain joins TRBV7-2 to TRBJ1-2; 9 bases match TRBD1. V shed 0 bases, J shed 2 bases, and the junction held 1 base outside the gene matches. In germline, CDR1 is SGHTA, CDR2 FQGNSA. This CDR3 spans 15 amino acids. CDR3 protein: CASSLATGGNYGYTF. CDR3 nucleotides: TGTGCCAGCAGCTTAGCTACAGGGGGCAACTATGGCTACACCTTC. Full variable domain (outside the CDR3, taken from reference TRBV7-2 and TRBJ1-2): GAGVSQSPSNKVTEKGKDVELRCDPISGHTALYWYRQSLGQGLEFLIYFQGNSAPDKSGLPSDRFSAERTGGSVSTLTIQRTQQEDSAVYLCASSLATGGNYGYTFGSGTRLTVV.

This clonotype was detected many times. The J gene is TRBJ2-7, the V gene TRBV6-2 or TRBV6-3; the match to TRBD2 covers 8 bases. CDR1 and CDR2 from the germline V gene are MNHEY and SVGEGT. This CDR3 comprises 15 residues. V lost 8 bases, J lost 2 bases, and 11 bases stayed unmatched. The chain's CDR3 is CASGEWTGGPYEQYF. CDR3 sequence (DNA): TGTGCCAGCGGAGAGTGGACGGGAGGGCCCTACGAGCAGTACTTC.

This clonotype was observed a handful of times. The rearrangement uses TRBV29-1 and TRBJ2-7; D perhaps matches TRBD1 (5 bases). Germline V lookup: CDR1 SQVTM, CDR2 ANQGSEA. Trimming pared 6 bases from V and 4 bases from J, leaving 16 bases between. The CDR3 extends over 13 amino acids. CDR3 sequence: CSVLGRVGYEQYF. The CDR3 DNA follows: TGCAGCGTCCTCGGCAGGGTGGGATACGAGCAGTACTTC.

The CDR3 DNA is TGTGCCAGCAGTTTAAGTTCCTTGTCTAACTATGGCTACACCTTC. Its translation: CASSLSSLSNYGYTF. This chain uses TRBV28 with TRBJ1-2; D gene unclear. The ends were cut back, 2 bases at V and 0 bases at J, with 10 bases in the middle. CDR1 is MDHEN and CDR2 is SYDVKM in the germline V gene. The CDR3 totals 15 residues.

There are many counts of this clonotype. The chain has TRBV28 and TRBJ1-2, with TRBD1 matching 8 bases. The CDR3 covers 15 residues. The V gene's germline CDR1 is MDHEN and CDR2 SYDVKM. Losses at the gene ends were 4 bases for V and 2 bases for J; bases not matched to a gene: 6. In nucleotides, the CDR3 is TGTGCCAGCAGTTCCAGGGGGCTGGGAAACTATGGCTACACCTTC. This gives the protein CASSSRGLGNYGYTF.

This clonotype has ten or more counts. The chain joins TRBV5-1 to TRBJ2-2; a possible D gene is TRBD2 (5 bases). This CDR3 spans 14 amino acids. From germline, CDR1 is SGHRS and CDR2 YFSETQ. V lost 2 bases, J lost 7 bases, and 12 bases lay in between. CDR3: CASSFPSGVGELFF. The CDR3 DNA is TGCGCCAGCAGCTTTCCCAGCGGAGTCGGGGAGCTGTTTTTT.

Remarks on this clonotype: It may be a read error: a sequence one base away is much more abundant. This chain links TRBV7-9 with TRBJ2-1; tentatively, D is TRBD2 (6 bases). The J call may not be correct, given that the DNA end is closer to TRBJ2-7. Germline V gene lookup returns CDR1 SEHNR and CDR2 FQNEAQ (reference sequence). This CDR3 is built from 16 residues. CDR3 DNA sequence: TGTGCCAGCACCCCCGGCGGAGGGCAATCCTACAATGAGCAGTACTTC. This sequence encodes CASTPGGGQSYNEQYF.

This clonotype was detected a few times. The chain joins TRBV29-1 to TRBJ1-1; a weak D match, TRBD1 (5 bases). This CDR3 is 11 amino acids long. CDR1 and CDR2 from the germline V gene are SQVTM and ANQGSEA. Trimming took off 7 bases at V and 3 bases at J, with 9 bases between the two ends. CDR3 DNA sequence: TGCAGCGGACAGAGAGACACTGAAGCTTTCTTT. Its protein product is CSGQRDTEAFF. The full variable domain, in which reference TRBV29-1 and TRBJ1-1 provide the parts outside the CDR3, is SAVISQKPSRDICQRGTSLTIQCQVDSQVTMMFWYRQQPGQSLTLIATANQGSEATYESGFVIDKFPISRPNLTFSTLTVSNMSPEDSSIYLCSGQRDTEAFFGQGTRLTVV.

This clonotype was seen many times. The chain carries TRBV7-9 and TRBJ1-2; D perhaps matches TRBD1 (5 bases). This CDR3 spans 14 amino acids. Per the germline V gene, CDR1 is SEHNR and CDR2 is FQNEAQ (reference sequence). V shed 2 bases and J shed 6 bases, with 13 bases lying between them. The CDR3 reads CASSLLAGLHGYTF. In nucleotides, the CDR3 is TGTGCCAGCAGCTTACTTGCGGGGCTCCATGGCTACACCTTC.

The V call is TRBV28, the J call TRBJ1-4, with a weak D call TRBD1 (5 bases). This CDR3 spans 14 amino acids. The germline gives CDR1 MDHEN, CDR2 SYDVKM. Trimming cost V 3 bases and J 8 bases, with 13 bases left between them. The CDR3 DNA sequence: TGTGCCAGCAGTTTCGGGGGAGGGCGGGAAAAACTGTTTTTT. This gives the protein CASSFGGGREKLFF.

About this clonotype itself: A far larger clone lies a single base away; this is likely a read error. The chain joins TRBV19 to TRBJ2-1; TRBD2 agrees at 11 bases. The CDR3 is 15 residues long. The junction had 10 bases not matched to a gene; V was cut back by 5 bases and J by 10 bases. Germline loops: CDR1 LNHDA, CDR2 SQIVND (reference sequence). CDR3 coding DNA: TGTGCCAGTAGTCCTTCCGGGACTAGCGGATACGAGCAGTTCTTC. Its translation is CASSPSGTSGYEQFF.

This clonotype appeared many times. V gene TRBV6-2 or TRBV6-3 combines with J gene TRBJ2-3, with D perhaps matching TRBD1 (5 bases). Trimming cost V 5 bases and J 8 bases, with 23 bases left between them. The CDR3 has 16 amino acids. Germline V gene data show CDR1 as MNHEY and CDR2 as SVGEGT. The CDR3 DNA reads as TGTGCCAGCAGTGAGGAAGGAGTCAGGGCTAGTGGTACGCAGTATTTT. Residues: CASSEEGVRASGTQYF.

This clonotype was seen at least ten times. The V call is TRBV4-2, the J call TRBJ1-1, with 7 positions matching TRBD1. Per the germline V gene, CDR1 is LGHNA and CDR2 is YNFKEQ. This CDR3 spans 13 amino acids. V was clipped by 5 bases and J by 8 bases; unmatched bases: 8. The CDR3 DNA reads TGTGCCAGCAGCTGGACAGGCGGTCTGGAAGCTTTCTTT. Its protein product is CASSWTGGLEAFF.

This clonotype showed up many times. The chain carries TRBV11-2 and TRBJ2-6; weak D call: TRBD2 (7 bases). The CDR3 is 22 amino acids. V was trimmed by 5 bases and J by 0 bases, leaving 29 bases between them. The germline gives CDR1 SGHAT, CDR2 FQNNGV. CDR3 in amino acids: CASSRYYGGRRVGSSGANVLTF. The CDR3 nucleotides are TGTGCCAGCAGCCGATACTACGGGGGGCGCAGGGTCGGGAGCTCTGGGGCCAACGTCCTGACTTTC.

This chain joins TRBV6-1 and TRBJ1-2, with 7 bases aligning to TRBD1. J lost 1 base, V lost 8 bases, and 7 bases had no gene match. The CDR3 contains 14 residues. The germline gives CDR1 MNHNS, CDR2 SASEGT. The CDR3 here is CASLSGGHNYGYTF. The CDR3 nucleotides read TGTGCCAGCCTCTCAGGGGGGCATAACTATGGCTACACCTTC.

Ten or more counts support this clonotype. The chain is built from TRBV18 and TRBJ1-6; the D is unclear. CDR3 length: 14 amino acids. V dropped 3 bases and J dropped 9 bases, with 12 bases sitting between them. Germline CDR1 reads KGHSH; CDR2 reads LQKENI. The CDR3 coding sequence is TGTGCCAGCTCACCGCCCGTAGTAGGTTCACCCCTCCACTTT. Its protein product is CASSPPVVGSPLHF.

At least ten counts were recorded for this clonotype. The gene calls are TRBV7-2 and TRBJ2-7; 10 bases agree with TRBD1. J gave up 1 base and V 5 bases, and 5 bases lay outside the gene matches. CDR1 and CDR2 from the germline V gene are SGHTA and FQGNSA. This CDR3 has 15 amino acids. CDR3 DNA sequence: TGTGCCAGCAGCCCGCCGGGACAGGGGTCCTACGAGCAGTACTTC. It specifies CASSPPGQGSYEQYF.

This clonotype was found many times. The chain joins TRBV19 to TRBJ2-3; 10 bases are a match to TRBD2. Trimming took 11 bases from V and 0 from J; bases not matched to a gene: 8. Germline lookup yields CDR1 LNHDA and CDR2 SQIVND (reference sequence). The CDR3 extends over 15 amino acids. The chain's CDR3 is CASGTSDSSTDTQYF. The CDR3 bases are TGTGCCTCTGGGACTAGCGACTCTAGCACAGATACGCAGTATTTT.

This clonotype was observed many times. CDR3 in DNA: TGCGCCAGCAGCCAAGTCATAAGGAAAAGAGATTTCCTCTATGGCTACACCTTC. Translated, it gives CASSQVIRKRDFLYGYTF. The rearrangement joins TRBV4-1 to TRBJ1-2; D unresolved. CDR3 length: 18 residues. The germline CDR1 and CDR2 sequences are MGHRA and YSYEKL. V lost 1 base and J lost 4, with 22 bases in between.

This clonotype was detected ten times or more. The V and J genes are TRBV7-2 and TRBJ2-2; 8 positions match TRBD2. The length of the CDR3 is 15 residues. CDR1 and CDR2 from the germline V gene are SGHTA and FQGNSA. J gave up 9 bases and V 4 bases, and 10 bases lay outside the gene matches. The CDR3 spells CASSSQVGGGWELFF. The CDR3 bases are TGTGCCAGCAGCTCCCAAGTCGGGGGGGGGTGGGAGCTGTTTTTT.

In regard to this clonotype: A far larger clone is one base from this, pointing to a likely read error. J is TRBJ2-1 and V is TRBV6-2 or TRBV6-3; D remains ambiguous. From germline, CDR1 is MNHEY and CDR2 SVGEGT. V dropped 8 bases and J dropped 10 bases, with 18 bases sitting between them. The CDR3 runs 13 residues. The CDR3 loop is CASGRTAAYEQFF. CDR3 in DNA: TGTGCCAGCGGCAGGACGGCCGCCTACGAGCAGTTCTTC.

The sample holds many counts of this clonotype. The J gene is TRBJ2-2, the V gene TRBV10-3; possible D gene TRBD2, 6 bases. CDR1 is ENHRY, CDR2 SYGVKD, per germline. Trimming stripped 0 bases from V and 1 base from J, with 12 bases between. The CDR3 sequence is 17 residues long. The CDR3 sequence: CAISESGAGKNTGELFF. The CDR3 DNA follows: TGTGCCATCAGTGAGTCAGGGGCGGGGAAGAACACCGGGGAGCTGTTTTTT.

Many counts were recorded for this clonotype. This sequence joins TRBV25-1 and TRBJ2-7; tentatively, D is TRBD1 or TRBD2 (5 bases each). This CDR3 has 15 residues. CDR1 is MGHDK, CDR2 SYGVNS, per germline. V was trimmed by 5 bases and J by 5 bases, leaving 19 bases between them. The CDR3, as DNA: TGTGCCAGCAGTACCGCCGGGACCTGGGCGGACGAGCAGTACTTC. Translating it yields CASSTAGTWADEQYF.

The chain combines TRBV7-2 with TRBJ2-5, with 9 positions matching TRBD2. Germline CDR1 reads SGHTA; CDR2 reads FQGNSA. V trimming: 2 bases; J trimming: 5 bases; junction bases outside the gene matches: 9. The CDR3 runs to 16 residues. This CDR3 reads CASSLIAGGPGETQYF. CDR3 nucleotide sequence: TGTGCCAGCAGCTTAATCGCGGGAGGGCCCGGCGAGACCCAGTACTTC.

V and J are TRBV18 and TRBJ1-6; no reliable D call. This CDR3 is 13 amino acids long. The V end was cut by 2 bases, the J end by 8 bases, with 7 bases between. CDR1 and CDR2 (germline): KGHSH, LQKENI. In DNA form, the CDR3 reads TGTGCCAGCTCACCAAGGGATGATTCACCCCTCCACTTT. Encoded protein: CASSPRDDSPLHF.

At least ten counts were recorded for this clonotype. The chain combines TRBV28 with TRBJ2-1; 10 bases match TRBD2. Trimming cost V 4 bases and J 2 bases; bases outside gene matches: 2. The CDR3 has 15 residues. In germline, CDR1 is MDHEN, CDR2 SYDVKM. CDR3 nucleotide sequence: TGTGCCAGCAGTTCTCTAGCGGGGGCCTACAATGAGCAGTTCTTC. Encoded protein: CASSSLAGAYNEQFF.

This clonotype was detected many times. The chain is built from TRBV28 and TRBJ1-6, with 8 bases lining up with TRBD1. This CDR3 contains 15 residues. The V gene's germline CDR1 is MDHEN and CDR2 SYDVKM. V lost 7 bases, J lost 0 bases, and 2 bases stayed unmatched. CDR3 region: CASNTGGSYNSPLHF. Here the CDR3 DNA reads TGTGCCAGCAACACAGGGGGCTCCTATAATTCACCCCTCCACTTT.

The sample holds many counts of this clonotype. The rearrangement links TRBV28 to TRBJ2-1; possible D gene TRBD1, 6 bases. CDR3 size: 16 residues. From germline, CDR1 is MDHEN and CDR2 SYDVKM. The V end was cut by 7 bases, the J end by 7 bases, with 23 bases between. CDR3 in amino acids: CASTPFIRGEKNEQFF. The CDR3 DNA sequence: TGTGCCAGCACCCCCTTCATCAGGGGTGAGAAGAATGAGCAGTTCTTC. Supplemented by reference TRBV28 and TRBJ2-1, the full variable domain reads DVKVTQSSRYLVKRTGEKVFLECVQDMDHENMFWYRQDPGLGLRLIYFSYDVKMKEKGDIPEGYSVSREKKERFSLILESASTNQTSMYLCASTPFIRGEKNEQFFGPGTRLTVL.